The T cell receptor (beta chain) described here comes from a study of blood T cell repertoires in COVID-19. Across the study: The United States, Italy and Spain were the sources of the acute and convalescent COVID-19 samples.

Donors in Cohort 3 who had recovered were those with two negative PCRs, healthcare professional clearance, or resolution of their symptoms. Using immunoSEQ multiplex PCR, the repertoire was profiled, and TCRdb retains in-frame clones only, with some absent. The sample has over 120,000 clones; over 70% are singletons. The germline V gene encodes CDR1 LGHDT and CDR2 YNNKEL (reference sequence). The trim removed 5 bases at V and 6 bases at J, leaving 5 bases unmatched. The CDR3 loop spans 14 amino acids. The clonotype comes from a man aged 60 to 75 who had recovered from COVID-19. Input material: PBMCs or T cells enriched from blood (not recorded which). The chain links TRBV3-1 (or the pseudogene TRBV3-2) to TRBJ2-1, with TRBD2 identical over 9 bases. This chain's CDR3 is CASSEAGGVNEQFF. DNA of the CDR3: TGTGCCAGCAGCGAAGCGGGAGGTGTCAATGAGCAGTTCTTC.